The 24 T cell receptor beta chains in this list originate from one sample, sequenced in a study of cytomegalovirus exposure and HLA in healthy donors. With 60 Vbeta and 13 Jbeta primers, the PCR was carried out. Some clones are missing from TCRdb's copy, which holds only in-frame ones; the method was immunoSEQ multiplex PCR. The sample records 82,000 or so clones, about a tenth being singletons. What was sequenced was PBMCs. Receptors originate from a man between 60 and 75 years old in good health and CMV-seropositive.

The chain carries TRBV9 and TRBJ1-2; 9 nucleotides align to TRBD1. Trimming cost V 2 bases and J 4 bases; bases outside gene matches: 6. The CDR3 extends over 15 amino acids. Germline V gives CDR1 SGDLS, CDR2 YYNGEE. The CDR3 region has the DNA TGTGCCAGCAGCGTTGGACAGGGGCGGGGCTATGGCTACACCTTC. Translation: CASSVGQGRGYGYTF.

The V call is TRBV18, the J call TRBJ2-1; the match to TRBD2 covers 7 bases. Germline CDR1 reads KGHSH; CDR2 reads LQKENI. Losses at the gene ends were 3 bases for V and 10 bases for J; bases not matched to a gene: 6. There are 13 residues in the CDR3. CDR3 nucleotide sequence: TGTGCCAGCTCACCCAAAAACGGGGGGGAGCAGTTCTTC. Its protein product is CASSPKNGGEQFF.

This clone was seen more than once but under ten times. V and J are TRBV6-6 and TRBJ2-7; D might be TRBD1 (6 bases). This CDR3 is 14 amino acids long. Germline CDR1 is MNHNY and CDR2 is SVGAGI (reference sequence). Trimming removed 6 bases at V and 8 bases at J, with 20 bases between. The CDR3 region has the DNA TGTGCCAGCAGCCAGACAGGCAGTGAATCGCAGCAGTACGTC. This codes for CASSQTGSESQQYV.

V is TRBV25-1 and J is TRBJ1-1, with D possibly TRBD1 on 6 matching bases. The CDR3 is made up of 15 amino acids. V lost 3 bases and J lost 1, with 12 bases in between. The germline gives CDR1 MGHDK, CDR2 SYGVNS. The chain's CDR3 is CASSEVGQRNTEAFF. The CDR3 nucleotides are TGTGCCAGCAGTGAGGTTGGACAGCGGAACACTGAAGCTTTCTTT.

With respect to this clone: The junction departs from the called germline gene at one end, perhaps through a read error. V gene TRBV19 combines with J gene TRBJ2-5; D call uncertain. CDR1 and CDR2 (germline): LNHDA, SQIVND (reference sequence). The CDR3 length is 13 residues. The DNA for the CDR3 is TGTGCCAGTAGTATGGGTAGTCAAGAGGCCCAGTACTTC. Translation: CASSMGSQEAQYF. The full variable domain, with the rest looked up from reference TRBV19 and TRBJ2-5, is DGGITQSPKYLFRKEGQNVTLSCEQNLNHDAMYWYRQDPGQGLRLIYYSQIVNDFQKGDIAEGYSVSREKKESFPLTVTSAQKNPTAFYLCASSMGSQEAQYFGPGTRLLVL.

The chain employs TRBV7-9 and TRBJ1-1, with a weak D call TRBD1 (5 bases). With 4 bases removed from V and 0 bases from J, the gap between germline ends came to 9 bases. CDR3 length: 14 residues. The germline gives CDR1 SEHNR, CDR2 FQNEAQ (reference sequence). This chain's CDR3 is CASSSDRMNTEAFF. The CDR3 DNA sequence: TGTGCCAGCAGCTCAGACAGAATGAACACTGAAGCTTTCTTT.

V gene TRBV28 combines with J gene TRBJ2-3, with D possibly matching TRBD1 (5 bases). The CDR3 sequence is 16 residues long. With 5 bases removed from V and 0 bases from J, the gap between germline ends came to 15 bases. Germline V gives CDR1 MDHEN, CDR2 SYDVKM. CDR3 bases: TGTGCCAGCAGTACACCGCCTGGACAAAGCACAGATACGCAGTATTTT. It translates to CASSTPPGQSTDTQYF.

The chain couples TRBV11-3 to TRBJ2-2, with 7 nucleotides matching TRBD1. V was pared by 5 bases and J by 4 bases, with 1 base of the junction left unmatched. There are 13 residues in the CDR3. Germline V gives CDR1 SGHNT, CDR2 YENEEA. The CDR3 region has the DNA TGTGCCAGCAGCGGGACAGCCACCGGGGAGCTGTTTTTT. Translation gives CASSGTATGELFF.

This clone was seen a single time. V and J are TRBV7-2 and TRBJ2-3, with D maybe TRBD2 (7 bases). Looked up from germline, CDR1 is SGHTA and CDR2 is FQGNSA. The CDR3 sequence is 15 residues long. V was pared by 1 base and J by 5 bases, with 13 bases between. The CDR3 sequence is CASSLGGGGKDTQYF. CDR3 bases: TGTGCCAGCAGCTTAGGGGGCGGGGGCAAAGATACGCAGTATTTT.

This clone was detected only a few times. CDR3 region: CASCGTSVGTEAFF. CDR3 nucleotides: TGTGCCAGCTGCGGGACCTCGGTGGGGACTGAAGCTTTCTTT. The chain is built from TRBV2 and TRBJ1-1, with D perhaps TRBD1 (5 bases). Germline V gene data show CDR1 as SNHLY and CDR2 as FYNNEI. This CDR3 contains 14 residues. V shed 8 bases and J shed 5 bases, with 18 bases lying between them.

The table lists this clone with a few counts. The chain carries TRBV7-9 and TRBJ1-2, with unresolved D. This CDR3 spans 13 amino acids. The germline V gene encodes CDR1 SEHNR and CDR2 FQNEAQ (reference sequence). Trimming pared 5 bases from V and 8 bases from J, leaving 15 bases between. The CDR3 region is CASSREEPKGYTF. DNA of the CDR3: TGTGCCAGCAGCCGTGAGGAGCCTAAGGGCTACACCTTC. Using reference TRBV7-9 and TRBJ1-2 for the parts outside the CDR3, the full variable domain is DTGVSQNPRHKITKRGQNVTFRCDPISEHNRLYWYRQTLGQGPEFLTYFQNEAQLEKSRLLSDRFSAERPKGSFSTLEIQRTEQGDSAMYLCASSREEPKGYTFGSGTRLTVV.

The rearrangement joins TRBV28 to TRBJ2-7, with D perhaps TRBD2 (6 bases). The CDR3 consists of 14 residues. The V end lost 3 bases, the J end lost 4 bases, and 13 bases lay between the germline ends. Looked up from germline, CDR1 is MDHEN and CDR2 is SYDVKM. The CDR3 is CASSFLPGAYEQYF. In DNA, the CDR3 is TGTGCCAGCAGTTTCTTGCCGGGAGCGTACGAGCAGTACTTC.

This clone was detected a few times. The V gene is TRBV7-3, the J gene TRBJ1-3; D remains ambiguous. CDR1 and CDR2 (germline): SGHTA, FQGTGA. Trimming removed 1 base at V and 0 bases at J, with 7 bases between. This CDR3 has 15 residues. CDR3 region: CASSLMAASGNTIYF. The CDR3 DNA reads as TGTGCCAGCAGCTTAATGGCGGCCTCTGGAAACACCATATATTTT.

V usage is TRBV5-6 and J usage is TRBJ1-2, with 7 bases that match TRBD1. Germline V gene lookup returns CDR1 SGHDT and CDR2 YYEEEE. CDR3 length: 15 residues. V was pared by 3 bases and J by 4 bases, with 9 bases of the junction left unmatched. CDR3 bases: TGTGCCAGCAGCTCGATTACAGGGGTAGGCTATGGCTACACCTTC. Amino acid sequence: CASSSITGVGYGYTF.

V is TRBV5-5 and J is TRBJ2-3, with TRBD2 identical over 8 bases. This CDR3 spans 16 amino acids. The V gene's germline CDR1 is SGHKS and CDR2 YYEKEE (reference sequence). J lost 2 bases, V lost 1 base, and 6 bases had no gene match. This chain's CDR3 is CASSLYGGGITDTQYF. DNA of the CDR3: TGTGCCAGCAGCTTGTATGGCGGGGGGATCACAGATACGCAGTATTTT.

This clone has only a few counts. V and J are TRBV7-2 and TRBJ2-5, with 11 nucleotides matching TRBD2. CDR3 length: 16 amino acids. J lost 2 bases, V lost 3 bases, and 5 bases had no gene match. Per germline, CDR1 SGHTA and CDR2 FQGNSA. This CDR3 is CASSFVAGGRQETQYF. The CDR3 nucleotides are TGTGCCAGCAGCTTTGTAGCGGGAGGGAGGCAAGAGACCCAGTACTTC.

This clone was seen only a few times. The chain carries TRBV5-8 and TRBJ1-2, with D tentatively TRBD1 (5 bases). CDR3 length: 14 amino acids. The V and J ends lost 0 bases and 5 bases respectively, with 11 bases between them. Germline V gene data show CDR1 as SGHTS and CDR2 as YDEGEE. The CDR3 reads CASSLVDIAYGYTF. CDR3 coding DNA: TGTGCCAGCAGCTTGGTGGACATCGCATATGGCTACACCTTC. Based on the CDR3 plus reference TRBV5-8 and TRBJ1-2, the full variable domain is EAGVTQSPTHLIKTRGQQATLRCSPISGHTSVYWYQQALGLGLQFLLWYDEGEERNRGNFPPRFSGRQFPNYSSELNVNALELEDSALYLCASSLVDIAYGYTFGSGTRLTVV.

This clone was recorded at least ten times. The chain has TRBV6-1 and TRBJ1-2; D ambiguous. Deletions cut 2 bases from V and 4 bases from J, with 8 bases between. The CDR3 contains 13 residues. From germline, CDR1 is MNHNS and CDR2 SASEGT. This chain's CDR3 is CASSEIGGYGYTF. The CDR3 region has the DNA TGTGCCAGCAGTGAAATCGGAGGCTATGGCTACACCTTC.

The table lists this clone with many counts. V gene TRBV6-1 combines with J gene TRBJ2-7, with 8 bases fitting TRBD1. The CDR3 totals 13 residues. V lost 6 bases and J lost 5; bases outside the gene matches: 6. Germline-derived CDR1 and CDR2 are MNHNS and SASEGT. The CDR3 protein is CASSLGQVNEQYF. Here the CDR3 DNA reads TGTGCCAGCAGCCTGGGACAGGTCAACGAGCAGTACTTC.

The V gene is TRBV29-1, the J gene TRBJ2-5; D is uncertain. Trimming removed 7 bases at V and 0 bases at J, with 9 bases between. The CDR3 runs to 12 residues. Germline V lookup: CDR1 SQVTM, CDR2 ANQGSEA. The CDR3 DNA reads TGCAGCGGCTCCGCGGACCAAGAGACCCAGTACTTC. As protein: CSGSADQETQYF.

This clone was detected a few times. The chain uses TRBV6-6 and TRBJ2-7; D not resolved. Germline V gene data show CDR1 as MNHNY and CDR2 as SVGAGI (reference sequence). Trimming left V 5 bases short and J 2 bases short, with 13 bases between. The CDR3 is made up of 14 amino acids. The CDR3 region has the DNA TGTGCCAGCAGTCGGTCTAGAGAGGCCTACGAGCAGTACTTC. It specifies CASSRSREAYEQYF.

CDR3 in amino acids: CASSSWSTTGELFF. The CDR3 DNA is TGTGCCAGCAGCTCTTGGAGCACAACCGGGGAGCTGTTTTTT. The genes are TRBV11-2 and TRBJ2-2; D ambiguous. Trimming stripped 4 bases from V and 5 bases from J, with 11 bases between. The CDR3 is made up of 14 amino acids. Germline V gene sequence: CDR1 SGHAT, CDR2 FQNNGV. Full variable domain (rest looked up from reference TRBV11-2 and TRBJ2-2): EAGVAQSPRYKIIEKRQSVAFWCNPISGHATLYWYQQILGQGPKLLIQFQNNGVVDDSQLPKDRFSAERLKGVDSTLKIQPAKLEDSAVYLCASSSWSTTGELFFGEGSRLTVL.

This chain's CDR3 is CAWSGQGYGYTF. CDR3 nucleotides: TGTGCCTGGAGTGGACAGGGCTATGGCTACACCTTC. The V call is TRBV30, the J call TRBJ1-2; 7 nucleotides line up with TRBD1. Per the germline V gene, CDR1 is GTSNPN and CDR2 is SVGIG (reference sequence). The CDR3 is made up of 12 amino acids. V trimming: 1 base; J trimming: 4 bases; junction bases outside the gene matches: 0. Combining the CDR3 with reference TRBV30 and TRBJ1-2 gives the whole variable domain SQTIHQWPATLVQPVGSPLSLECTVEGTSNPNLYWYRQAAGRGLQLLFYSVGIGQISSEVPQNLSASRPQDRQFILSSKKLLLSDSGFYLCAWSGQGYGYTFGSGTRLTVV.

The chain has TRBV2 and TRBJ1-2, with 8 bases that match TRBD1. CDR1 SNHLY and CDR2 FYNNEI come from the germline V gene. V was clipped by 3 bases and J by 7 bases; unmatched bases: 10. The CDR3 has 15 amino acids. CDR3 sequence: CASSEGVQGGFGYTF. DNA for the CDR3: TGTGCCAGCAGTGAGGGTGTACAGGGGGGATTTGGCTACACCTTC.